This T cell receptor (beta chain) was sequenced for a study of OX40 agonist ivuxolimab in advanced cancers. Whole-study context: Every patient in dose escalation had hepatocellular carcinoma, melanoma, renal cell or head and neck cancer.

The investigators sampled blood at baseline, at cycle 4 day 1, and at cycle 7 day 1. CDR1 and CDR2 from the germline V gene are SGHTA and FQGNSA. The CDR3 has 13 residues. V was pared by 1 base and J by 7 bases, with 10 bases between. Clones were read by immunoSEQ multiplex PCR, and TCRdb kept only the in-frame ones, dropping some. The profile shows more than 70,000 clones, 75% to 95% of them singletons. The TCR comes from an adult with an advanced solid tumor such as melanoma, head and neck, liver or kidney cancer. The chain has TRBV7-2 and TRBJ1-2; TRBD1 is a possible D gene (5 bases). The sample consisted of CD4+ or CD8+ T cells sorted from blood, taken in a trial of the OX40 agonist ivuxolimab. The CDR3 coding sequence is TGTGCCAGCAGCTTAGATCTTGGGGGTGGCTACACCTTC. Its protein product is CASSLDLGGGYTF.